This T cell receptor beta chain was retrieved from a study of human thymus T cells. CDR1 MDHEN and CDR2 SYDVKM come from the germline V gene. This CDR3 spans 23 amino acids. V was shortened by 5 bases and J by 7 bases, with 42 bases between the two germline ends. TCRdb's copy holds only in-frame clones and misses some; the assay was immunoSEQ multiplex PCR. The sample gives more than 70,000 clones, about 96% of which show up once; under 0.035% is in the top ten. During corrective heart surgery, resections were taken, and the thymus tissue came from them. The specimen sequenced was thymus tissue. V usage is TRBV28 and J usage is TRBJ2-4, with D unresolved. The origin of this receptor is a boy under three years old with a congenital heart defect but otherwise immunologically healthy. The CDR3 sequence is CASSTYHWVGRSADRWVENIQYF. The CDR3 coding sequence is TGTGCCAGCAGTACATACCATTGGGTAGGGCGCTCGGCTGATAGGTGGGTTGAGAACATTCAGTACTTC.